The 27 T cell receptor beta chains given below trace back to one sample, sequenced in a study of spatial heterogeneity in lung cancer. One entry per CDR3 protein, called by TCRdb with MiXCR from the 5' RACE reads. The profile shows nearly 50,000 distinct CDR3 sequences, 6.5% to 8% of them singletons. Stated time point: sample taken at primary tumor resection. Unsorted tumor, nontumor lung tissue or cryopreserved PBMC supplied the whole RNA. This material consisted of PBMCs, taken at surgery. The source is a female donor with early-stage non-small cell lung cancer.

This clonotype was counted ten times or more. V is TRBV7-2 and J is TRBJ2-7, with 10 bases matching TRBD2. The CDR3 consists of 16 residues. From germline, CDR1 is SGHTA and CDR2 FQGNSA. Trimming at V came to 5 bases and at J to 4 bases, leaving 11 bases not matched to a gene. Written as DNA, the CDR3 is TGTGCCAGCAGCCGATCTCCTAGCGGGGGTCGTTACGAGCAGTACTTC. Residues: CASSRSPSGGRYEQYF.

A word on this clonotype: A much larger clone lies a single base off, so this may be a read error. The genes are TRBV29-1 and TRBJ2-5, with 7 positions matching TRBD1. Germline-derived CDR1 and CDR2 are SQVTM and ANQGSEA. The CDR3 runs 12 residues. The CDR3 sequence: CSVVGTEETQNF. The DNA for the CDR3 is TGCAGCGTTGTAGGGACAGAAGAGACCCAGAACTTC.

This chain uses TRBV5-4 with TRBJ1-4; D uncertain. Trimming took off 0 bases at V and 4 bases at J, with 7 bases between the two ends. Germline CDR1 and CDR2: SGHNT and YYREEE (reference sequence). This CDR3 comprises 14 residues. DNA for the CDR3: TGTGCCAGCAGCTTGGCCAACAGTAATGAAAAACTGTTTTTT. Encoded protein: CASSLANSNEKLFF.

J is TRBJ2-5 and V is TRBV30; 7 positions match TRBD1. CDR3 length equals 17 residues. CDR1 is GTSNPN, CDR2 SVGIG, per germline (reference sequence). Losses at the gene ends were 3 bases for V and 5 bases for J; bases not matched to a gene: 18. CDR3 region: CAWSLYVGAQGRETQYF. In nucleotides, the CDR3 is TGTGCCTGGAGCCTTTACGTGGGCGCACAGGGGCGGGAGACCCAGTACTTC.

This clonotype was seen only a few times. The V and J genes are TRBV10-3 and TRBJ2-2; 9 bases are a match to TRBD1. The CDR3 is 15 residues long. The germline gives CDR1 ENHRY, CDR2 SYGVKD. The V segment lost 6 bases and the J segment 7 bases; nucleotides outside the gene matches: 9. CDR3 nucleotides: TGTGCCATCAGCGTCGGACAGGGGTTCGGCGGGGAGCTGTTTTTT. Its translation: CAISVGQGFGGELFF.

This clonotype has a handful of counts. This sequence joins TRBV7-2 and TRBJ2-1; a weak D match, TRBD2 (5 bases). V dropped 2 bases and J dropped 7 bases, with 18 bases sitting between them. The germline CDR1 and CDR2 sequences are SGHTA and FQGNSA. There are 16 residues in the CDR3. The CDR3: CASSLPQGRGRNEQFF. The CDR3 coding sequence is TGTGCCAGCAGCTTACCCCAAGGACGGGGTCGTAATGAGCAGTTCTTC.

There are many counts of this clonotype. V gene TRBV20-1 combines with J gene TRBJ2-3, with D perhaps matching TRBD1 or TRBD2 (5 bases each). The germline V gene has CDR1 DFQATT and CDR2 SNEGSKA (reference sequence). The V end lost 3 bases, the J end lost 0 bases, and 13 bases lay between the germline ends. The CDR3 is made up of 15 amino acids. CDR3 region: CSASISRGSTDTQYF. CDR3 DNA sequence: TGCAGTGCTAGTATTTCGAGGGGTAGCACAGATACGCAGTATTTT.

This clonotype was detected ten times or more. The chain employs TRBV3-1 and TRBJ2-1; D possibly corresponds to TRBD1 (5 bases). The germline V gene encodes CDR1 LGHDT and CDR2 YNNKEL (reference sequence). V was clipped by 6 bases and J by 4 bases, with 22 bases between them. The CDR3 is made up of 17 amino acids. In DNA form, the CDR3 reads TGTGCCAGCAGACGGTACGGCGCTCAGGGAAAATACAATGAGCAGTTCTTC. Translation gives CASRRYGAQGKYNEQFF.

A few counts support this clonotype. The chain employs TRBV20-1 and TRBJ1-2; 9 bases agree with TRBD1. The CDR3 consists of 14 residues. V lost 6 bases to trimming and J lost 4 bases; unmatched junction nucleotides: 9. Germline CDR1 DFQATT, CDR2 SNEGSKA (reference sequence). The CDR3 region is CSASPGTGTYGYTF. The CDR3 DNA reads as TGCAGTGCGAGTCCCGGGACAGGGACCTATGGCTACACCTTC.

This chain joins TRBV4-3 and TRBJ2-7; 11 nucleotides line up with TRBD2. Trimming took 1 base from V and 0 from J; bases not matched to a gene: 5. The CDR3 extends over 17 amino acids. Germline V gives CDR1 LGHNA, CDR2 YSLEER. CDR3 protein: CASSQGTGTSGSYEQYF. The DNA for the CDR3 is TGCGCCAGCAGCCAAGGGACCGGGACTAGCGGCTCCTACGAGCAGTACTTC.

The rearrangement uses TRBV6-2 or TRBV6-3 and TRBJ1-5; D unresolved. Germline V gives CDR1 MNHEY, CDR2 SVGEGT. V was shortened by 6 bases and J by 3 bases, with 9 bases between the two germline ends. The CDR3 sequence is 13 residues long. The CDR3 nucleotides read TGTGCCAGCAGAGAGATAGCCAATCAGCCCCAGCATTTT. It is translated as CASREIANQPQHF.

This clonotype was observed at least ten times. The CDR3 here is CASGWGQGFRNEQFF. CDR3 bases: TGTGCCAGCGGATGGGGACAGGGTTTTCGGAATGAGCAGTTCTTC. The rearrangement uses TRBV6-2 or TRBV6-3 and TRBJ2-1; 9 nucleotides agree with TRBD1. This CDR3 contains 15 residues. Trimming removed 8 bases from V and 7 bases from J; junction bases left unmatched: 12. The germline CDR1 and CDR2 sequences are MNHEY and SVGEGT.

This clonotype appeared many times. The chain joins TRBV7-6 to TRBJ1-1; D is uncertain. V lost 1 base and J lost 2, with 8 bases in between. Germline assignment: CDR1 SGHVS and CDR2 FNYEAQ. The CDR3 loop spans 14 amino acids. The CDR3 protein is CASSLGLVNTEAFF. CDR3 coding DNA: TGTGCCAGCAGCTTAGGATTGGTAAACACTGAAGCTTTCTTT.

This clonotype was seen at least ten times. The chain combines TRBV20-1 with TRBJ2-3; D is uncertain. Germline V gene lookup returns CDR1 DFQATT and CDR2 SNEGSKA (reference sequence). Trimming took off 4 bases at V and 3 bases at J, with 17 bases between the two ends. CDR3 length equals 15 residues. CDR3 region: CSATTRNANTDTQYF. The CDR3 nucleotides read TGCAGTGCTACAACCCGTAATGCGAATACAGATACGCAGTATTTT.

In its sample, this clonotype was seen a few times. The rearrangement uses TRBV5-1 and TRBJ2-2, with unresolved D. V lost 4 bases, J lost 3 bases, and 10 bases lay in between. Germline V CDR1 and CDR2: SGHRS, YFSETQ. This CDR3 is built from 14 residues. CDR3 in amino acids: CASSPGGYTGELFF. CDR3 DNA sequence: TGCGCCAGCAGCCCGGGCGGATACACCGGGGAGCTGTTTTTT.

This clonotype showed up many times. The chain carries TRBV7-8 and TRBJ1-1; TRBD1 matches 7 bases. V lost 7 bases and J lost 0; bases outside the gene matches: 5. There are 14 residues in the CDR3. Germline CDR1 and CDR2: SGHVS and FQNEAQ. DNA for the CDR3: TGTGCCAGCACAAACAGGGGTATGAACACTGAAGCTTTCTTT. Amino acids: CASTNRGMNTEAFF.

CDR3 sequence (DNA): TGCGCCAGCAGCTTGGCCGACCTCAGCTCCTATAATTCACCCCTCCACTTT. It yields the protein CASSLADLSSYNSPLHF. The J gene is TRBJ1-6, the V gene TRBV5-1, with D hard to call. Germline CDR1 SGHRS, CDR2 YFSETQ. V was cut by 0 bases and J by 0 bases, with 10 bases left in between. This CDR3 region has 17 residues.

In this sample, this clonotype turned up many times. The V call is TRBV5-1, the J call TRBJ2-7; 7 bases align to TRBD1. The CDR3 has 15 amino acids. Germline V CDR1 and CDR2: SGHRS, YFSETQ. The trim removed 4 bases at V and 6 bases at J, leaving 13 bases unmatched. The CDR3 protein is CASSPRQGQGFEQYF. The CDR3 bases are TGCGCCAGCAGCCCTCGACAGGGCCAGGGTTTCGAGCAGTACTTC.

The genes are TRBV5-1 and TRBJ2-7; tentatively, D is TRBD1 (6 bases). Germline V gene data show CDR1 as SGHRS and CDR2 as YFSETQ. V shed 3 bases and J shed 3 bases, with 7 bases lying between them. The CDR3 contains 12 residues. CDR3 in DNA: TGCGCCAGCAGCTCACAGGGCTACGAGCAGTACTTC. It codes for CASSSQGYEQYF.

This clonotype was seen ten or more times. The chain couples TRBV7-2 to TRBJ1-4, with 7 bases lining up with TRBD1. Per the germline V gene, CDR1 is SGHTA and CDR2 is FQGNSA. J was trimmed by 5 bases and V by 0 bases; bases with no gene match: 3. CDR3 length equals 15 residues. In DNA form, the CDR3 reads TGTGCCAGCAGCTTAGCAAGGGGGCCCAATGAAAAACTGTTTTTT. Translating it yields CASSLARGPNEKLFF.

The chain has TRBV7-9 and TRBJ1-3, with D possibly matching TRBD1 (6 bases). The CDR3 has 14 amino acids. The germline gives CDR1 SEHNR, CDR2 FQNEAQ (reference sequence). The ends were cut back, 5 bases at V and 5 bases at J, with 13 bases in the middle. CDR3 loop: CASSPTGLRNTIYF. In DNA, the CDR3 is TGTGCCAGCAGCCCCACAGGGCTACGAAACACCATATATTTT.

In this sample, this clonotype turned up many times. The chain links TRBV7-2 to TRBJ2-4, with 13 bases fitting TRBD2. CDR3 length equals 19 residues. The V and J ends lost 8 bases and 1 base, in that order; junction bases with no gene match: 14. Germline V gives CDR1 SGHTA, CDR2 FQGNSA. The CDR3 DNA follows: TGTGCCAGCTGCCCGGGACTAGCGGGGTACCTGGGGGCCAAAAACATTCAGTACTTC. It encodes CASCPGLAGYLGAKNIQYF.

At least ten counts were recorded for this clonotype. The CDR3, as DNA: TGTGCCAGCAAACAAACAGGGAATGAGGACACCGGGGAGCTGTTTTTT. Translation gives CASKQTGNEDTGELFF. This chain joins TRBV27 and TRBJ2-2, with a weak D call TRBD1 (6 bases). The V end lost 7 bases, the J end lost 3 bases, and 18 bases lay between the germline ends. This CDR3 is 16 amino acids long. Per germline, CDR1 MNHEY and CDR2 SMNVEV (reference sequence).

This clonotype has more than one count but fewer than ten. The chain is built from TRBV12-3 or TRBV12-4 and TRBJ1-4, with D hard to call. The V gene lost 3 bases and the J gene lost 8 bases, with 19 bases spanning the gap. The CDR3 is 16 amino acids. DNA of the CDR3: TGTGCCAGCAGTTTTGGGCCTGTGTGGCAGCAAGAAAAACTGTTTTTT. Protein sequence: CASSFGPVWQQEKLFF.

The sample holds a few counts of this clonotype. The chain uses TRBV12-3 or TRBV12-4 and TRBJ2-2; 12 bases are a match to TRBD1. The CDR3 sequence is 17 residues long. V shed 3 bases and J 2 bases; nucleotides not matched to a gene: 4. In DNA form, the CDR3 reads TGTGCCAGCAGTTTCGATGGGACAGGGGGCAACACCGGGGAGCTGTTTTTT. Its protein is CASSFDGTGGNTGELFF.

This clonotype was found many times. The chain carries TRBV9 and TRBJ2-2, with TRBD2 identical over 8 bases. The CDR3 consists of 16 residues. Germline trimming cut 3 bases from V and 4 bases from J; bases unmatched to any gene: 8. Germline V lookup: CDR1 SGDLS, CDR2 YYNGEE. The CDR3 coding sequence is TGTGCCAGCAGCGCCCGGGGGGGCCTAGTCACCGGGGAGCTGTTTTTT. Translation: CASSARGGLVTGELFF.

This clonotype was counted many times. The chain has TRBV2 and TRBJ2-1, with D perhaps being TRBD1 or TRBD2 (7 bases each). Germline V CDR1 and CDR2: SNHLY, FYNNEI. The CDR3 runs 17 residues. The V gene lost 5 bases and the J gene lost 8 bases, with 25 bases spanning the gap. The CDR3 sequence is CASSREAGGGGMDEQFF. DNA of the CDR3: TGTGCCAGCAGTCGGGAGGCAGGGGGAGGGGGAATGGATGAGCAGTTCTTC.